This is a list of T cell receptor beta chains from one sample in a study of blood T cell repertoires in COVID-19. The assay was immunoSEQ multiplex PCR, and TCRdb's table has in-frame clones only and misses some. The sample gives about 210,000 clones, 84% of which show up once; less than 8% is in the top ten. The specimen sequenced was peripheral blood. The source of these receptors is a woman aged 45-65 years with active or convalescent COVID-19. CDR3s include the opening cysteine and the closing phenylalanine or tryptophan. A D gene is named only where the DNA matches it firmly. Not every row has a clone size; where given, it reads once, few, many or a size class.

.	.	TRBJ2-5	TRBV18	CASSPVTGLTETQYF	TGTGCCAGCTCACCAGTAACAGGTTTGACAGAGACCCAGTACTTC
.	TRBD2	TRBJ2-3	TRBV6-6	CASSYSGTSGTDTQYF	TGTGCCAGCAGTTACTCTGGGACTAGCGGCACAGATACGCAGTATTTT
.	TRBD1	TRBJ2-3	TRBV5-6	CASSVDRGGNTQYF	TGTGCCAGCAGCGTTGACAGGGGGGGAAATACGCAGTATTTT
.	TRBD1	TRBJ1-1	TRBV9	CASSVQGAGNTEAFF	TGTGCCAGCAGCGTCCAGGGGGCGGGGAACACTGAAGCTTTCTTT
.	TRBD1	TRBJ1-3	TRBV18	CASSPQGYGNTIYF	TGTGCCAGCTCCCCACAGGGGTACGGAAACACCATATATTTT
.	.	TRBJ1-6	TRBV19	CASSIERGLNSPLHF	TGTGCCAGTAGTATAGAAAGAGGGTTAAATTCACCCCTCCACTTT
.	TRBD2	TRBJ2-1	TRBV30	CAWRGLAQTVSYNEQFF	TGTGCCTGGAGGGGACTAGCTCAAACGGTCTCCTACAATGAGCAGTTCTTC
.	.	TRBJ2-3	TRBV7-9	CASSLGRTSTDTQYF	TGTGCCAGCAGCTTAGGCAGGACTAGCACAGATACGCAGTATTTT
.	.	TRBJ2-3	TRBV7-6	CASSLDPRELGTDTQYF	TGTGCCAGCAGCTTAGACCCGAGGGAATTGGGCACAGATACGCAGTATTTT
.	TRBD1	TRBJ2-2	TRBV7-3	CASSLRSWLRGQGDTGELFF	TGTGCCAGCAGCTTAAGGTCATGGCTGAGGGGGCAAGGTGACACCGGGGAGCTGTTTTTT
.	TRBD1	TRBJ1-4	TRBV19	CASSIPGQPGGLEKLFF	TGTGCCAGTAGTATACCGGGACAGCCCGGAGGATTGGAAAAACTGTTTTTT
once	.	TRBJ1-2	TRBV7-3	CASSFSGGSNYGYTF	TGTGCCAGCAGCTTCTCCGGCGGATCTAACTATGGCTACACCTTC
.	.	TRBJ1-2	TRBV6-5	CASKTGQNLYYGYTF	TGTGCCAGCAAAACCGGACAGAACCTTTACTATGGCTACACCTTC
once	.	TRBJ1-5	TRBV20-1	CSASPLQGDSNQPQHF	TGCAGTGCTAGTCCCCTCCAGGGTGACAGCAATCAGCCCCAGCATTTT
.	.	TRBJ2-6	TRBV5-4	CASSRASGAGANVLTF	TGTGCCAGCAGCCGAGCCTCCGGGGCTGGGGCCAACGTCCTGACTTTC
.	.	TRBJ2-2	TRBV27	CASSLGGAGAYTGELFF	TGTGCCAGCAGTTTAGGGGGGGCAGGGGCCTACACCGGGGAGCTGTTTTTT
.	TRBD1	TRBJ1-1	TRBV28	CASITGALSTEAFF	TGTGCCAGCATTACAGGGGCCCTGAGCACTGAAGCTTTCTTT
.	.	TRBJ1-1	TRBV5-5	CASITWTDAEAFF	TGTGCCAGCATCACCTGGACAGACGCTGAAGCTTTCTTT
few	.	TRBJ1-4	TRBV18	CASSPVPGSDEKLFF	TGTGCCAGCTCACCCGTACCAGGGTCGGATGAAAAACTGTTTTTT
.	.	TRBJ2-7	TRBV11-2	CASSGVFGQPSYEQYF	TGTGCCAGCAGCGGCGTCTTTGGACAGCCCTCCTACGAGCAGTACTTC
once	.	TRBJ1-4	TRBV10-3	CAISAHPRGAGEKLFF	TGTGCCATCAGTGCCCACCCCCGGGGCGCGGGGGAAAAACTGTTTTTT
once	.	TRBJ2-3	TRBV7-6	CASSLVDGGGTDTQYF	TGTGCCAGCAGCTTAGTAGACGGCGGGGGCACAGATACGCAGTATTTT
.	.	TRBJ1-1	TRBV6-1	CASSEPSAPTGEAFF	TGTGCCAGCAGTGAGCCGTCGGCACCGACAGGCGAAGCTTTCTTT
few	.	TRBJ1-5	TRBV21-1	CASSKAANNQPQHF	TGTGCCAGCAGCAAAGCCGCGAACAATCAGCCCCAGCATTTT
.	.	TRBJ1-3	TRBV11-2	CASSLGAGWPGNTIYF	TGTGCCAGCAGCTTAGGGGCAGGATGGCCTGGAAACACCATATATTTT
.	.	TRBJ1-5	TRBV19	CASTLGGGDQPQHF	TGTGCCAGTACCTTGGGTGGCGGTGATCAGCCCCAGCATTTT
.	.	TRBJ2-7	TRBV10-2	CASSDPGTIASYEQYF	TGCGCCAGCAGTGACCCCGGCACCATAGCGTCCTACGAGCAGTACTTC
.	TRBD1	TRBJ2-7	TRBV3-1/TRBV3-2	CASSHGDRFEQYF	TGTGCCAGCAGCCATGGGGACAGGTTCGAGCAGTACTTC
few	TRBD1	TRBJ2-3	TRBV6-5	CASRRQGGTDTQYF	TGTGCCAGCAGACGACAGGGGGGGACAGATACGCAGTATTTT
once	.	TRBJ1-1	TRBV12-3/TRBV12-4	CASSRKGSEKAFF	TGTGCCAGCAGCCGAAAGGGGTCAGAAAAAGCTTTCTTT
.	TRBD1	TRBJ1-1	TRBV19	CASNGDRGLMNTEAFF	TGTGCCAGTAACGGGGACAGGGGGTTAATGAACACTGAAGCTTTCTTT
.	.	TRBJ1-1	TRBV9	CASSPRGSNTEAFF	TGTGCCAGCAGCCCCCGAGGGTCGAACACTGAAGCTTTCTTT
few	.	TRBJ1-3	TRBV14	CASSQPQGRGNTIYF	TGTGCCAGCAGCCAGCCCCAGGGGCGAGGAAACACCATATATTTT
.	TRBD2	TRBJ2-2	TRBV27	CASRRLAAGELFF	TGTGCCAGCAGGAGACTAGCTGCCGGGGAGCTGTTTTTT
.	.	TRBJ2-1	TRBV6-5	CASSYLGLRGNEQFF	TGTGCCAGCAGTTACTTAGGGCTGCGGGGCAATGAGCAGTTCTTC
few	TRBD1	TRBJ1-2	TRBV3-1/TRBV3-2	CASSPGTGVGYTF	TGTGCCAGCAGCCCCGGGACAGGGGTCGGCTACACCTTC
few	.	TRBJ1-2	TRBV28	CASSGGNNYGYTF	TGTGCCAGCAGTGGGGGGAATAACTATGGCTACACCTTC
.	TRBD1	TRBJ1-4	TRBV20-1	CSASWWDRSNEKLFF	TGCAGTGCTAGTTGGTGGGACAGGAGTAATGAAAAACTGTTTTTT
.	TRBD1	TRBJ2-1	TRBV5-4	CASSDRDRVLNEQFF	TGTGCCAGCAGCGACCGGGACAGGGTCCTCAATGAGCAGTTCTTC
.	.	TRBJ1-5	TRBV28	CASSVRGQPQHF	TGTGCCAGCAGCGTGCGGGGGCAGCCCCAGCATTTT
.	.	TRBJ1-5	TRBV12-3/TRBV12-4	CASSPRVLEPQHF	TGTGCCAGCAGTCCCAGGGTTTTGGAGCCCCAGCATTTT
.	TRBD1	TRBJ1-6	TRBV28	CASSGEAGGGAPLHF	TGTGCCAGCAGTGGTGAGGCAGGGGGTGGGGCACCCCTCCACTTT
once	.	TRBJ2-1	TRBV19	CASSASTGIYNEQFF	TGTGCCAGTAGTGCCAGCACAGGGATCTACAATGAGCAGTTCTTC
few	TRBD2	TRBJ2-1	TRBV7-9	CASSLVPGLAAEQFF	TGTGCCAGCAGCTTAGTCCCGGGACTAGCCGCTGAGCAGTTCTTC
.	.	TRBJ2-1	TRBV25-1	CASSPYRGGNEQFF	TGTGCCAGCAGTCCCTATAGGGGTGGCAATGAGCAGTTCTTC
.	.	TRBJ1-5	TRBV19	CASSMGLTGGQPQHF	TGTGCCAGTAGTATGGGGCTCACCGGGGGGCAGCCCCAGCATTTT
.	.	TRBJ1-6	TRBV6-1	CASSGPGHYSYNSPLHF	TGTGCCAGCAGTGGTCCGGGACATTACTCCTATAATTCACCCCTCCACTTT
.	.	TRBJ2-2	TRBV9	CASSDRNTGELFF	TGTGCCAGCAGCGACAGAAACACCGGGGAGCTGTTTTTT
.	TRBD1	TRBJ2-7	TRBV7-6	CASSSGQGGSYEQYF	TGTGCCAGCAGCTCCGGACAGGGAGGATCCTACGAGCAGTACTTC
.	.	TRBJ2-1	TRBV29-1	CSVTRDNEQFF	TGCAGCGTCACCAGGGACAATGAGCAGTTCTTC
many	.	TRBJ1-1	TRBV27	CASSLIPTGMNTEAFF	TGTGCCAGCAGTTTAATCCCGACAGGTATGAACACTGAAGCTTTCTTT
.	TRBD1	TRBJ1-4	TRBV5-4	CASSRGQEDSEKLFF	TGTGCCAGCAGCCGAGGACAGGAGGACAGTGAAAAACTGTTTTTT
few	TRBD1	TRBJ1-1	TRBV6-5	CASTRQGSEAFF	TGTGCCAGCACTCGACAGGGGTCTGAAGCTTTCTTT
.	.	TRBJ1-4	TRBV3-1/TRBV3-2	CASSQPSGGRNEKLFF	TGTGCCAGCAGCCAACCCAGCGGGGGGCGGAATGAAAAACTGTTTTTT
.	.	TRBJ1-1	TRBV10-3	CAISGDGREAFF	TGTGCCATCAGTGGGGATGGGAGGGAAGCTTTCTTT